The present T cell receptor beta chain was sequenced within a study of blood T cell repertoires in COVID-19. The table came from immunoSEQ multiplex PCR; TCRdb's copy has only in-frame clones and leaves some out. In the table there are roughly 350,000 clones, around 87% of which are singletons. The material sequenced was peripheral blood. This TCR was sampled from a woman in her fifties or sixties with COVID-19, enrolled during active disease.

The DNA for the CDR3 is TGTGCCAGCAGGATTTGGGGGCGGACTGAAGCTTTCTTT. Protein: CASRIWGRTEAFF. The chain has TRBV5-6 and TRBJ1-1; perhaps TRBD1 as D (6 bases). This CDR3 is built from 13 residues. The V end lost 5 bases, the J end lost 5 bases, and 13 bases lay between the germline ends. Germline CDR1 and CDR2: SGHDT and YYEEEE.